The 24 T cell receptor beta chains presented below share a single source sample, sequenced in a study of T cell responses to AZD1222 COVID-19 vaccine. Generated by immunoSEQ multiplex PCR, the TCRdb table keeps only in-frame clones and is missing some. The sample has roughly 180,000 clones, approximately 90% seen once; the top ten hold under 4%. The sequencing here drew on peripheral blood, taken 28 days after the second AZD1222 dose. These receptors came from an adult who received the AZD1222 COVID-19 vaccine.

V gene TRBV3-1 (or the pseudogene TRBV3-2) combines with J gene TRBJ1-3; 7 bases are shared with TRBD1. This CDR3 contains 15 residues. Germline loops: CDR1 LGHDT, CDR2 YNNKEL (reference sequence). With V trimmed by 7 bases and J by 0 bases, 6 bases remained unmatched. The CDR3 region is CASNLGQSSGNTIYF. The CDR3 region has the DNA TGTGCCAGCAACCTGGGACAGAGCTCTGGAAACACCATATATTTT.

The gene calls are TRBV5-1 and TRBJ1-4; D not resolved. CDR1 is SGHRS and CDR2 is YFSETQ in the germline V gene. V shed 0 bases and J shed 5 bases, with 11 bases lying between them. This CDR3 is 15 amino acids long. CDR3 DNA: TGCGCCAGCAGCTTGGCGGGCAGTTCCAATGAAAAACTGTTTTTT. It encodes CASSLAGSSNEKLFF.

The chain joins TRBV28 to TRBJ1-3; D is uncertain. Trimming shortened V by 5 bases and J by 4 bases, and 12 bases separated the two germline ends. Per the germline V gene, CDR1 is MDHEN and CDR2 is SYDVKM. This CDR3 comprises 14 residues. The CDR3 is CASSAGLRGNTIYF. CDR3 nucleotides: TGTGCCAGCAGTGCCGGACTGAGGGGAAACACCATATATTTT.

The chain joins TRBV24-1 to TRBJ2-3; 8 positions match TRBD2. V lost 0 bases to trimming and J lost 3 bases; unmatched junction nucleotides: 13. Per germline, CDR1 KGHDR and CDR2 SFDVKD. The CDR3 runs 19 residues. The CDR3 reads CATSDLGSRSGSRTDTQYF. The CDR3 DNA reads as TGTGCCACCAGTGATTTGGGGTCTAGGAGCGGGAGTAGGACAGATACGCAGTATTTT.

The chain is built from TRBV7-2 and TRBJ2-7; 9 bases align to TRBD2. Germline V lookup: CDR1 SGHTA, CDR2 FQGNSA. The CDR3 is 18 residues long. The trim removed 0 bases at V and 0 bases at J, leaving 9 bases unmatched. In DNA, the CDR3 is TGTGCCAGCAGCTTAGCTAGCGGGAGCGAAACCTCCTCCTACGAGCAGTACTTC. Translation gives CASSLASGSETSSYEQYF.

The DNA for the CDR3 is TGTGCCAGCAGCCCCTCACTGCCTCAGCAGTACTTC. Its translation is CASSPSLPQQYF. The chain couples TRBV6-2 or TRBV6-3 to TRBJ2-7, with no clear D. This CDR3 region has 12 residues. Germline V CDR1 and CDR2: MNHEY, SVGEGT. Trimming removed 6 bases from V and 8 bases from J, with 14 bases in between.

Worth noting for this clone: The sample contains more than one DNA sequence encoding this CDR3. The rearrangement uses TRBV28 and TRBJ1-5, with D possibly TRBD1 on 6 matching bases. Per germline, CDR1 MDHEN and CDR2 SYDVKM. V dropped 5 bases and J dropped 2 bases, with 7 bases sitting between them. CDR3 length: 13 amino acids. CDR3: CASSPGGNQPQHF. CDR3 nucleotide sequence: TGTGCCAGCAGTCCAGGGGGCAATCAGCCCCAGCATTTT.

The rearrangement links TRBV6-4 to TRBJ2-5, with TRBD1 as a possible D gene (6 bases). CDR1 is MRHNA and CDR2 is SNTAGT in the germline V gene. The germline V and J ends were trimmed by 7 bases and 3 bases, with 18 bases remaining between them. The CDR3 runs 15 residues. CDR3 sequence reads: CASTPRDTEEETQYF. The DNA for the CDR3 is TGTGCCAGCACTCCCCGGGACACAGAAGAAGAGACCCAGTACTTC.

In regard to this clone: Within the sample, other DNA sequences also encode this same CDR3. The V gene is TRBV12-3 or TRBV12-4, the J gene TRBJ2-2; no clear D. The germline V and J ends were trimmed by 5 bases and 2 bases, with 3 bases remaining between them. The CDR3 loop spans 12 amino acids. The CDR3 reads CASSLNTGELFF. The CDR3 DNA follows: TGTGCCAGCAGTCTAAACACCGGGGAGCTGTTTTTT.

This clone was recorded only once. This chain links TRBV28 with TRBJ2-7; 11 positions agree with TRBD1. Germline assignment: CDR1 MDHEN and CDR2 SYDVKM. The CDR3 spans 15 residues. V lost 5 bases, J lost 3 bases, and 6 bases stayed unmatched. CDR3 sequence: CASSPPGQGVYEQYF. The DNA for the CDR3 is TGTGCCAGCAGTCCGCCGGGACAGGGGGTCTACGAGCAGTACTTC.

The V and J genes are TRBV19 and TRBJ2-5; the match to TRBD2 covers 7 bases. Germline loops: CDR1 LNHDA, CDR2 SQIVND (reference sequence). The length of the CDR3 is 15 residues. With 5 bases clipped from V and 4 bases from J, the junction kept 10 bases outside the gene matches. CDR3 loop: CASSPGYGGRETQYF. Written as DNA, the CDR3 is TGTGCCAGTAGTCCGGGATACGGGGGGAGAGAGACCCAGTACTTC.

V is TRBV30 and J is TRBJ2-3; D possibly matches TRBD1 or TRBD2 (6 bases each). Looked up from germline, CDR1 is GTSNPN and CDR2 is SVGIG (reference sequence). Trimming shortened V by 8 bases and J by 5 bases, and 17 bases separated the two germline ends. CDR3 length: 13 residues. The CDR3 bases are TGTGCCGTGGAGGGCAGGGGTCGAGATACGCAGTATTTT. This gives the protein CAVEGRGRDTQYF.

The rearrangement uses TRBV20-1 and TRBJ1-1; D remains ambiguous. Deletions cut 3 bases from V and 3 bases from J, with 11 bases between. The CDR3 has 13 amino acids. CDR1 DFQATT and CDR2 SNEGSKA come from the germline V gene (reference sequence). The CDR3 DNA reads TGCAGTGCTAGTAACCAGATGTACACTGAAGCTTTCTTT. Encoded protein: CSASNQMYTEAFF.

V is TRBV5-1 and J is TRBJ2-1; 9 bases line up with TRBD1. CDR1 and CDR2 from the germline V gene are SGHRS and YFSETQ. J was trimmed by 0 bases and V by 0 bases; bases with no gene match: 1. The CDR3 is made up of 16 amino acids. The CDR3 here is CASSLGQGGSYNEQFF. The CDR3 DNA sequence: TGCGCCAGCAGCTTGGGACAGGGGGGCTCCTACAATGAGCAGTTCTTC. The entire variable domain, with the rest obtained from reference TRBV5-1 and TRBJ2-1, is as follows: KAGVTQTPRYLIKTRGQQVTLSCSPISGHRSVSWYQQTPGQGLQFLFEYFSETQRNKGNFPGRFSGRQFSNSRSEMNVSTLELGDSALYLCASSLGQGGSYNEQFFGPGTRLTVL.

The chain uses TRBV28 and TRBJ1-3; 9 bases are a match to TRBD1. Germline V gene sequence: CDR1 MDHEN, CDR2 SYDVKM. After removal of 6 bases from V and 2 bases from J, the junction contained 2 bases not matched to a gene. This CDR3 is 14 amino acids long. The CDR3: CASRRTGAGNTIYF. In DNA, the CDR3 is TGTGCCAGCAGACGGACAGGGGCTGGAAACACCATATATTTT.

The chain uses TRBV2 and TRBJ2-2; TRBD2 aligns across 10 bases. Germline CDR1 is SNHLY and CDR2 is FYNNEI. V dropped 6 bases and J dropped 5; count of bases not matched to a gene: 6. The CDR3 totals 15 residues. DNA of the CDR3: TGTGCCAGCAGGAGGCTAGCGGGAGATACCGGGGAGCTGTTTTTT. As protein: CASRRLAGDTGELFF. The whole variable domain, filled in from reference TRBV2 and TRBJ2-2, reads EPEVTQTPSHQVTQMGQEVILRCVPISNHLYFYWYRQILGQKVEFLVSFYNNEISEKSEIFDDQFSVERPDGSNFTLKIRSTKLEDSAMYFCASRRLAGDTGELFFGEGSRLTVL.

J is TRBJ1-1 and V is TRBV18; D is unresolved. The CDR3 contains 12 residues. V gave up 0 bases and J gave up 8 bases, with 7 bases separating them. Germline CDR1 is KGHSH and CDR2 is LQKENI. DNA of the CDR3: TGTGCCAGCTCACCACCGGGGAGCGAAGCTTTCTTT. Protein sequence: CASSPPGSEAFF.

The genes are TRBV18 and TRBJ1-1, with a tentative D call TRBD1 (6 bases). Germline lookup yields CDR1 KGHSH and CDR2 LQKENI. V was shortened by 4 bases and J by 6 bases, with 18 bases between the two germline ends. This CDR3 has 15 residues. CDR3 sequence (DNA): TGTGCCAGCTCACAGTTCAGGGGCGGGGAGTCTGAAGCTTTCTTT. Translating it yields CASSQFRGGESEAFF. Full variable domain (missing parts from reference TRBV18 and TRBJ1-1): NAGVMQNPRHLVRRRGQEARLRCSPMKGHSHVYWYRQLPEEGLKFMVYLQKENIIDESGMPKERFSAEFPKEGPSILRIQQVVRGDSAAYFCASSQFRGGESEAFFGQGTRLTVV.

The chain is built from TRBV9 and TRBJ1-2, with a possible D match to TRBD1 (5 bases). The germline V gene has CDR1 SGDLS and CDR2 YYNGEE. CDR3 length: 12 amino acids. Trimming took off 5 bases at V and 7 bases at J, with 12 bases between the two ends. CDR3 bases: TGTGCCAGCAGAGGGGTCGTGAGTGGCTACACCTTC. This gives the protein CASRGVVSGYTF. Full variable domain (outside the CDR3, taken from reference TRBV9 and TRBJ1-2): DSGVTQTPKHLITATGQRVTLRCSPRSGDLSVYWYQQSLDQGLQFLIQYYNGEERAKGNILERFSAQQFPDLHSELNLSSLELGDSALYFCASRGVVSGYTFGSGTRLTVV.

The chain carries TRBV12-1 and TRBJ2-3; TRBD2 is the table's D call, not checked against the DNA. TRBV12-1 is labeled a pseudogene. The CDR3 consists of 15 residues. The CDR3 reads CASNSTTSSTDTQYF. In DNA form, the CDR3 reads TGTGCCAGCAACTCGACTACTTCTAGCACAGATACGCAGTATTTT.

The CDR3 nucleotides are TGTGCCAGTAGTATCCCCCGACAGGGGGGCTCTGGAAACACCATATATTTT. Translating gives CASSIPRQGGSGNTIYF. The chain has TRBV19 and TRBJ1-3; TRBD1 agrees at 9 bases. The length of the CDR3 is 17 residues. The J segment lost 0 bases and the V segment lost 3 bases, leaving 6 bases of the junction unmatched. From germline, CDR1 is LNHDA and CDR2 SQIVND (reference sequence).

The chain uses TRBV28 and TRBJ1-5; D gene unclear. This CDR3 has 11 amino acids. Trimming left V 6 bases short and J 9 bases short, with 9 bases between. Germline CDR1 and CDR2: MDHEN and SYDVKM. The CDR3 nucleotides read TGTGCCAGCAGCCCCCAAGGGCCCCAGCATTTT. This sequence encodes CASSPQGPQHF.

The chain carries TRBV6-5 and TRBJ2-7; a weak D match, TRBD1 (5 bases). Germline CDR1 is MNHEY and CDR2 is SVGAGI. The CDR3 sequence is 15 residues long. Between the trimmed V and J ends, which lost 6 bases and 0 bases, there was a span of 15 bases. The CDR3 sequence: CASSKDSESSYEQYF. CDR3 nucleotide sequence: TGTGCCAGCAGCAAAGACAGTGAGAGCTCCTACGAGCAGTACTTC.

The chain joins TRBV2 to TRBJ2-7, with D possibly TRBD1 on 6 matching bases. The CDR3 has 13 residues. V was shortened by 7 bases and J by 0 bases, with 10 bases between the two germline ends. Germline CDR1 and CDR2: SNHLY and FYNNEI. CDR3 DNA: TGTGCCAGCATCGAAGGGGGCTCCTACGAGCAGTACTTC. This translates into CASIEGGSYEQYF.